This TCR beta chain was identified in a study of shared clonotypes between healthy human individuals. The V gene's germline CDR1 is MDHEN and CDR2 SYDVKM. The CDR3 runs 13 residues. V shed 8 bases and J shed 4 bases, with 14 bases lying between them. Whole-study findings and limits: Only blood was sampled; tissue repertoires likely differ.

This clone has only one observation. The antigen is undetermined. Sequenced by immunoSEQ multiplex PCR; TCRdb stores in-frame clones only, minus some. The sample consists of roughly 330,000 clones, roughly 70% of them appearing once. Specimen: memory CD4+ T cells sorted from blood. As for subset: CD45RA-negative fraction. The sequence was collected from a man aged 25 to 40 in good health. The chain carries TRBV28 and TRBJ1-2, with D maybe TRBD1 (5 bases). CDR3 DNA sequence: TGTGCCAGCTATAGCAGGGACCTCTATGGCTACACCTTC. Translated: CASYSRDLYGYTF.